A selection of T cell receptor beta chains follows, all from one sample in a study of blood T cells in healthy people across ages. Each CDR3 protein is one row after TCRdb ran MiXCR on the 5' RACE reads. The sample carries 700,000 to 900,000 distinct CDR3 sequences, roughly 50% recorded once. Sample: blood. Source of these receptors: a man older than 75 in good health. Both conserved end residues are part of each CDR3. D genes are given only for firm matches. Only part of the rows carry a size: once, few, many, or a class if the clone is expanded.

v_call	clone_size	d_call	j_call	cdr3_nt	cdr3_aa
TRBV3-1	NA	NA	TRBJ2-1	TGTGCCAGCAGCTTTTGGACGTGGGGGACCGTTTACAATGAGCAGTTCTTC	CASSFWTWGTVYNEQFF
TRBV20-1	NA	TRBD2	TRBJ2-1	TGCAGTGCTAAGAGCGGGACTAGCGATTTCTCCTACAATGAGCAGTTCTTC	CSAKSGTSDFSYNEQFF
TRBV5-5	NA	NA	TRBJ1-5	TGTGCCAGCAGCTGGTGGGGGAGCAATCAGCCCCAGCATTTT	CASSWWGSNQPQHF
TRBV18	once	NA	TRBJ1-5	TGTGCCAGCTCACCATCACAGGGTTTAAATCAGCCCCAGCATTTT	CASSPSQGLNQPQHF
TRBV10-3	NA	TRBD1	TRBJ1-3	TGTGCCAGCCACCGGGACAGGGAAGGAAACACCATATATTTT	CASHRDREGNTIYF
TRBV20-1	NA	TRBD2	TRBJ2-5	TGCAGTGCTAGTTATCCAGCGGGAGGGATCCTGGAGACCCAGTACTTC	CSASYPAGGILETQYF
TRBV29-1	NA	NA	TRBJ2-1	TGCAGCGTTCCCCCCCCGGGGAGTAATGAGCAGTTCTTC	CSVPPPGSNEQFF
TRBV7-8	few	TRBD2	TRBJ2-1	TGTGCCAGCAGCTTCGTAGCGGGAGGTCTCTACAATGAGCAGTTCTTC	CASSFVAGGLYNEQFF
TRBV3-1	few	NA	TRBJ1-6	TGTGCCAGCAGCCAAGAAGCGAATTCACCCCTCCACTTT	CASSQEANSPLHF
TRBV20-1	NA	TRBD2	TRBJ2-7	TGCAGTGCTCCCTCTCTAGCGGGAGGCCTATCCTACGAGCAGTACTTC	CSAPSLAGGLSYEQYF
TRBV28	NA	TRBD1	TRBJ2-3	TGTGCCAGCAGTTTAGGGGACAGGGGTGTCACAGATACGCAGTATTTT	CASSLGDRGVTDTQYF
TRBV20-1	NA	NA	TRBJ2-5	TGCAGTGCTACCCGGGGACCGCTCACCGGGGAGACCCAGTACTTC	CSATRGPLTGETQYF
TRBV9	NA	NA	TRBJ1-4	TGTGCCAGCAGCGTAGTTGGGGGAAAACTGTTTTTT	CASSVVGGKLFF
TRBV29-1	NA	TRBD1	TRBJ2-5	TGCAGCGTGTCTACGGTCCAGGGGGCGAATGAGCAGTACTTC	CSVSTVQGANEQYF
TRBV9	NA	NA	TRBJ2-5	TGTGCCAGCAGCGTAGCTACGGGGTTCGAAGAGACCCAGTACTTC	CASSVATGFEETQYF
TRBV2	NA	TRBD1	TRBJ1-2	TGTGCCAGCACCGGGAGGGGGCTGGACTATGGCTACACCTTC	CASTGRGLDYGYTF
TRBV5-1	few	NA	TRBJ1-2	TGCGCCAGCAGCTTGGTAGGGGCAGACTATGGCTACACCTTC	CASSLVGADYGYTF
TRBV29-1	NA	TRBD1	TRBJ2-4	TGCAGCGTTGTAACAGGGGGCGTAGGGGAGCAGTACTTC	CSVVTGGVGEQYF
TRBV3-1	NA	TRBD1	TRBJ2-5	TGTGCCAGCAGCGATCAGGGGGACCAAGAGACCCAGTACTTC	CASSDQGDQETQYF
TRBV7-2	NA	NA	TRBJ1-2	TGTGCCAGCAGCTTACGACGGGGCTCTGGTGGCTACACCTTC	CASSLRRGSGGYTF
TRBV29-1	NA	NA	TRBJ2-1	TGCAGCGTTGATGCGCCAACCCCCGATGAGCAGTTCTTC	CSVDAPTPDEQFF
TRBV7-9	NA	NA	TRBJ1-2	TGTGCCAGCAGCCTGGACGGGAGTGGCTACACCTTC	CASSLDGSGYTF